This TCR beta chain was sequenced for a study of blood T cell repertoires in COVID-19. TCRdb keeps only in-frame clones here, not all; method: immunoSEQ multiplex PCR. This sample carries nearly 300,000 clones, roughly 83% of them seen once, and the ten largest clones take roughly 1.6%. This CDR3 spans 13 amino acids. Between the trimmed V and J ends, which lost 3 bases and 4 bases, there was a span of 9 bases. Germline V gene sequence: CDR1 SNHLY, CDR2 FYNNEI. This sequence joins TRBV2 and TRBJ1-2; D is ambiguous. The sequenced sample was peripheral blood. The origin of this receptor is a human donor with COVID-19, enrolled during active disease. The donor label of this sample is uncertain. CDR3 nucleotides: TGTGCCAGCAGTGAGTCCGGGATCTATGGCTACACCTTC. Translating gives CASSESGIYGYTF.